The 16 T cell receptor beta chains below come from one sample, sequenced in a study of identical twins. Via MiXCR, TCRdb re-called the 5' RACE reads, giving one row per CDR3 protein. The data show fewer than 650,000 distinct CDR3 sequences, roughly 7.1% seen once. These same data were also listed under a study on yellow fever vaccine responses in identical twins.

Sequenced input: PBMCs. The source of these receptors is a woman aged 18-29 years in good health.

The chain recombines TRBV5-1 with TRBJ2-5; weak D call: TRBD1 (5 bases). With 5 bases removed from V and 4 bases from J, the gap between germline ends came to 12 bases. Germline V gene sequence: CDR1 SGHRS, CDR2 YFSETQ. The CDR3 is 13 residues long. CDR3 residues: CASRRQTGETQYF. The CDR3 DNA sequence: TGCGCCAGCAGGCGACAGACGGGAGAGACCCAGTACTTC. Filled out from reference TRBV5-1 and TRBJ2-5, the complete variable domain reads KAGVTQTPRYLIKTRGQQVTLSCSPISGHRSVSWYQQTPGQGLQFLFEYFSETQRNKGNFPGRFSGRQFSNSRSEMNVSTLELGDSALYLCASRRQTGETQYFGPGTRLLVL.

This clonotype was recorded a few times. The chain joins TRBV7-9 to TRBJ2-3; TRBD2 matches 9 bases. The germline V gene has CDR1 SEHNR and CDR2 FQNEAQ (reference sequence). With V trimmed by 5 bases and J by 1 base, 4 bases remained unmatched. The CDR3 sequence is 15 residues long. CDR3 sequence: CASSGSGRGTDTQYF. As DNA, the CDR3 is TGTGCCAGCAGCGGTAGCGGGAGAGGCACAGATACGCAGTATTTT.

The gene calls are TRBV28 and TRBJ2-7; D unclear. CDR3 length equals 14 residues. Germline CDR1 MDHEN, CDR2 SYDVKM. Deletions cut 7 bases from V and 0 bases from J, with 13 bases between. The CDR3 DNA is TGTGCCAGCATTCCAAGAGCTGGCTCCTACGAGCAGTACTTC. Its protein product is CASIPRAGSYEQYF.

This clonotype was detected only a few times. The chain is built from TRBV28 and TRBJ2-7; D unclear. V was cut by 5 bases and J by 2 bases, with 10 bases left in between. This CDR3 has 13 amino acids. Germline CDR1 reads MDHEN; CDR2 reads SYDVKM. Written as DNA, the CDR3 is TGTGCCAGCAGTCCCCCCGGCGCCTACGAGCAGTACGTC. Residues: CASSPPGAYEQYV.

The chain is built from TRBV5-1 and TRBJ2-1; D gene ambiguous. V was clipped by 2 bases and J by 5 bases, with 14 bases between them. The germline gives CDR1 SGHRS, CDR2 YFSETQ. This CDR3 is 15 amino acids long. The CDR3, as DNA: TGCGCCAGCAGCTTATATAGGACGGTACACAATGAGCAGTTCTTC. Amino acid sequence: CASSLYRTVHNEQFF.

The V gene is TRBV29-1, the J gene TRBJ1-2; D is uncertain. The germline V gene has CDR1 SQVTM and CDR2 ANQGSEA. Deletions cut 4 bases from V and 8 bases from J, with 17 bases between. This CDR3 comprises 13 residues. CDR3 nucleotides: TGCAGCGTTGGGTCGACTACCCTTGGGGGCTACACCTTC. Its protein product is CSVGSTTLGGYTF.

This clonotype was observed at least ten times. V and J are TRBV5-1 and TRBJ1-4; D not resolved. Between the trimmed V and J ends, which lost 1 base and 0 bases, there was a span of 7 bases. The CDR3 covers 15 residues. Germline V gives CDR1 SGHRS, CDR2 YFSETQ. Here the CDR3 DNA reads TGCGCCAGCAGCTTGTTGGCCACAACTAATGAAAAACTGTTTTTT. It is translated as CASSLLATTNEKLFF.

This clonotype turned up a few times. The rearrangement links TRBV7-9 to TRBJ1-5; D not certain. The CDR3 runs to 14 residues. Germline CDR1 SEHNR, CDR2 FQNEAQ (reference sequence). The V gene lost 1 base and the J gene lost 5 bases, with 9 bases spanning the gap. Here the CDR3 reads CASSLGDNHQPQHF. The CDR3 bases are TGTGCCAGCAGCTTAGGAGACAATCATCAGCCCCAGCATTTT.

The CDR3 nucleotides are TGTGCCAGCAGTTCTAGCCGTGAAGCTTTCTTT. Its translation is CASSSSREAFF. The rearrangement uses TRBV27 and TRBJ1-1, with D unresolved. Germline V lookup: CDR1 MNHEY, CDR2 SMNVEV (reference sequence). Trimming took off 4 bases at V and 7 bases at J, with 7 bases between the two ends. The CDR3 runs 11 residues.

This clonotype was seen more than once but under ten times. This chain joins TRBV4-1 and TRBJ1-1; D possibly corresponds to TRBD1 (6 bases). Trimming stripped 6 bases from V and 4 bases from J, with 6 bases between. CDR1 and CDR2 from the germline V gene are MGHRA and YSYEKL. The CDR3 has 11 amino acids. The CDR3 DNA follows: TGCGCCAGCAGACAGGGCACTGAAGCTTTCTTT. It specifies CASRQGTEAFF.

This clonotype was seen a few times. In DNA form, the CDR3 reads TGTGCCAGCAGTCAGACTAGCGGGGGCCATAAAGAGACCCAGTACTTC. It specifies CASSQTSGGHKETQYF. This chain uses TRBV27 with TRBJ2-5; 12 bases agree with TRBD2. The V segment lost 5 bases and the J segment 3 bases; nucleotides outside the gene matches: 7. CDR3 length equals 16 residues. CDR1 and CDR2 from the germline V gene are MNHEY and SMNVEV (reference sequence).

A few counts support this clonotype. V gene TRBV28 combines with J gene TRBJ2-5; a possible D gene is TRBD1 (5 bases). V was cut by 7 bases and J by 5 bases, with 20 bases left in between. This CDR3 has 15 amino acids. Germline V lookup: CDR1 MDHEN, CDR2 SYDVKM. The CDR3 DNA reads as TGTGCCAGCATTCCTCAGTGGGGCCGGTGGGAGACCCAGTACTTC. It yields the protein CASIPQWGRWETQYF.

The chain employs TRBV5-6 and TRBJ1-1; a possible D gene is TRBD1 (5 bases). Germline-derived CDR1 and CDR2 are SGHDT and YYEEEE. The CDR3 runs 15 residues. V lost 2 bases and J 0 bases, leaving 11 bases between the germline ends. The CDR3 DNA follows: TGTGCCAGCAGCTTCCGACAGACGATGAACACTGAAGCTTTCTTT. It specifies CASSFRQTMNTEAFF.

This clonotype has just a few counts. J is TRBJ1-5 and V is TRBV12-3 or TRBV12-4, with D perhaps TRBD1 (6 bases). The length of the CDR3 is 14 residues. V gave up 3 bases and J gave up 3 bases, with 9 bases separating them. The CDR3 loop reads CASSFGTLNQPQHF. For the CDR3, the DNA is TGTGCCAGCAGTTTCGGGACACTCAATCAGCCCCAGCATTTT.

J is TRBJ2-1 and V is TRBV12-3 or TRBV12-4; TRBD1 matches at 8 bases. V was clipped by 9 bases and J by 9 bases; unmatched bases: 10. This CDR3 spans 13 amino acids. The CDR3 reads CASRRDRTFEQFF. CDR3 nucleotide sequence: TGTGCCAGTAGGAGGGACAGGACTTTTGAGCAGTTCTTC.

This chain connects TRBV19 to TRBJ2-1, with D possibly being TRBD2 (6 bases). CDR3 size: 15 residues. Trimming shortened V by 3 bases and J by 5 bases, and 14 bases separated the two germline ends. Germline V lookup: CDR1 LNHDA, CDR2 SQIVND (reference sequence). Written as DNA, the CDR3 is TGTGCCAGTAGTATTGGAGGGAGTGCCGACAATGAGCAGTTCTTC. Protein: CASSIGGSADNEQFF.